A selection of T cell receptor beta chains follows, all from one sample in a study of a mutant IDH1 vaccine in newly diagnosed glioma. TCRdb's table, derived via immunoSEQ multiplex PCR, lists solely in-frame clones and lacks some. The table has about 51,000 clones, approximately 80% seen once; the top ten hold approximately 1.8%. Sequencing was performed on PBMCs, taken from a glioma patient treated with radiotherapy, temozolomide or both. These receptors all come from a middle-aged woman with glioma. Both conserved end residues are part of each CDR3.

>TRBV11-2|TRBJ2-7
CASNSLGLGPSYEQYF
>TRBV7-9|TRBJ1-1
CASSKANTEAFF
>TRBV19|TRBJ2-4
CASSIPGGNIQYF
>TRBV7-9|TRBJ2-2
CASSLVGGTAGELFF
>TRBV5-1|TRBJ1-2
CASSEGTYGYTF
>TRBV30|TRBJ2-5
CAWSGGETQYF
>TRBV25-1|TRBJ1-6
CASSGSHRGRSYNSPLHF
>TRBV2|TRBJ1-5
CASKLDSYSNQPQHF
>TRBV30|TRBJ2-7
CAAYQPGFYEQYF
>TRBV7-9|TRBJ1-2
CASSLGQGGYTF
>TRBV10-3|TRBJ1-2
CAISESGAGLFGYTF
>TRBV30|TRBJ1-2
CALVRGVRDGYTF
>TRBV5-6|TRBJ2-5
CASSLGTSGAETQYF
>TRBV30|TRBJ2-2
CAWSVLNTGELFF
>TRBV29-1|TRBJ2-6
CSVESGVAGANVLTF
>TRBV6-5|TRBJ1-2
CASSYSQGAGGYTF
>TRBV30|TRBJ1-2
CAWSVGTGNHGYTF
>TRBV9|TRBJ1-3
CASSVGGMLHSGNTIYF
>TRBV9|TRBJ1-4
CASSVEAGTGEKLFF
>TRBV5-1|TRBJ1-4
CASSFRGRGGSTNEKLFF
>TRBV9|TRBJ1-2
CASSGVGGTVGYTF
>TRBV28|TRBJ2-7
CASSSPRGFYEQYF
>TRBV5-1|TRBJ1-1
CASSWDGGNTEAFF
>TRBV30|TRBJ1-4
CAWRGFGRVNEKLFF
>TRBV4-1|TRBJ2-3
CASSQYNSGGDTQYF
>TRBV10-3|TRBJ2-7
CAINGQGVPYEQYF
>TRBV6-6|TRBJ2-7
CASSDTPGQGYEQYF
>TRBV19|TRBJ2-6
CASQSNRDASSGANVLTF
>TRBV19|TRBJ2-6
CASLRTVSSGANVLTF
>TRBV5-1|TRBJ2-7
CASSLWTGDYYEQYF
>TRBV2|TRBJ1-2
CAGLTRGYTF
>TRBV2|TRBJ2-7
CASSVGPRTEQYF
>TRBV7-2|TRBJ2-7
CASSLEEVQYF
>TRBV14|TRBJ1-2
CASSQGVAWDGYTF
>TRBV5-6|TRBJ1-1
CASSQGGRNTEAFF
>TRBV6-4|TRBJ1-2
CASSDGPYGYTF
>TRBV15|TRBJ1-3
CATSRDLVNTIYF
>TRBV2|TRBJ1-4
CASSGPVDATNEKLFF
>TRBV6-6|TRBJ1-3
CASSPPGGNTIYF
>TRBV25-1|TRBJ1-6
CASSGIGNSPLHF
>TRBV19|TRBJ2-1
CASRPLGVNNEQFF
>TRBV13|TRBJ1-6
CASSLGGAGNSPLHF
>TRBV14|TRBJ2-5
CASSPLTSGGLGETQYF
>TRBV5-4|TRBJ1-1
CASSRQGGNTEAFF
>TRBV6-5|TRBJ2-7
CAGKGSYEQYF
>TRBV5-6|TRBJ1-5
CASSLGTGGSQNQPQHF
>TRBV2|TRBJ1-4
CASSEFRTGRKLFF
>TRBV30|TRBJ1-1
CAFTRGTEAFF
>TRBV6-5|TRBJ2-7
CASSYSFDGYEQYF
>TRBV19|TRBJ1-2
CASASTRGTSYGYTF
>TRBV11-2|TRBJ1-2
CASSYGTGGSGYTF
>TRBV2|TRBJ1-2
CASSETGDGYTF
>TRBV11-3|TRBJ2-1
CASSPSGSSYNEQFF
>TRBV30|TRBJ1-1
CAWSQGNTEAFF
>TRBV9|TRBJ2-3
CASSVPSGGALDTQYF
>TRBV5-1|TRBJ1-1
CASSFQPGGHTEAFF
>TRBV5-6|TRBJ2-1
CASSLRGGPYNEQFF
>TRBV4-1|TRBJ1-1
CASSQVGGTEAFF
>TRBV6-1|TRBJ1-1
CASRGNTEAFF
>TRBV29-1|TRBJ2-5
CSVEARAGETQYF